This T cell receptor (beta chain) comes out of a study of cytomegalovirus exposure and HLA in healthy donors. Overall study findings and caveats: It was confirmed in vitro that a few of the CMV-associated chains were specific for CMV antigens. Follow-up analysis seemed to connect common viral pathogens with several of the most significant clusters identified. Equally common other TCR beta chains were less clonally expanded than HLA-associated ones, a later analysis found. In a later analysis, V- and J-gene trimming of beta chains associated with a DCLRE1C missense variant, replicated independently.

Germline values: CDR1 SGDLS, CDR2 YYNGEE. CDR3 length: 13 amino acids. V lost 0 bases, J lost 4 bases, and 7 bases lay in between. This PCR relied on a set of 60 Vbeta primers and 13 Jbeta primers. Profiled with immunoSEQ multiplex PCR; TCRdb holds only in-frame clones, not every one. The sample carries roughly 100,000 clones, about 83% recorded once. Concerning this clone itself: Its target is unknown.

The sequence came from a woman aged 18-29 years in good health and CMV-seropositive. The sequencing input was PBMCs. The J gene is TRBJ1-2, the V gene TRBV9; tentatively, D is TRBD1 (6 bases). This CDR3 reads CASSVEQGYGYTF. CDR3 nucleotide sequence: TGTGCCAGCAGCGTAGAACAGGGCTATGGCTACACCTTC.